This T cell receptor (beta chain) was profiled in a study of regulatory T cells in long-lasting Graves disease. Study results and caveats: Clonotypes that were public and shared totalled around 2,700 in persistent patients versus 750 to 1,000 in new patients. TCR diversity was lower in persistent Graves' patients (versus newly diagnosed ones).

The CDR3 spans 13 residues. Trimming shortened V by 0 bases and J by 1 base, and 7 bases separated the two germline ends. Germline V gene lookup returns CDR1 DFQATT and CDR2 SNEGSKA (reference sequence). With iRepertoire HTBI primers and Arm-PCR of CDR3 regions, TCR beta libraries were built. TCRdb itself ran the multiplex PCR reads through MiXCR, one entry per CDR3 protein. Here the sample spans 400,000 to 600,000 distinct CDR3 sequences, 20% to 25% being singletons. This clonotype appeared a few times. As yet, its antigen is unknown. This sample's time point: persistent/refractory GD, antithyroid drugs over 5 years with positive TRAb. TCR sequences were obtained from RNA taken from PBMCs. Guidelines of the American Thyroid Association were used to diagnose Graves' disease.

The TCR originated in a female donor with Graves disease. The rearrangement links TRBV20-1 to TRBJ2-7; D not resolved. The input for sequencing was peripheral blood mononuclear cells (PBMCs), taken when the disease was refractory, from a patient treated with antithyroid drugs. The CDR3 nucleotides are TGCAGTGCTAGAGATGCGTTATCCTACGAGCAGTACTTC. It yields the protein CSARDALSYEQYF.